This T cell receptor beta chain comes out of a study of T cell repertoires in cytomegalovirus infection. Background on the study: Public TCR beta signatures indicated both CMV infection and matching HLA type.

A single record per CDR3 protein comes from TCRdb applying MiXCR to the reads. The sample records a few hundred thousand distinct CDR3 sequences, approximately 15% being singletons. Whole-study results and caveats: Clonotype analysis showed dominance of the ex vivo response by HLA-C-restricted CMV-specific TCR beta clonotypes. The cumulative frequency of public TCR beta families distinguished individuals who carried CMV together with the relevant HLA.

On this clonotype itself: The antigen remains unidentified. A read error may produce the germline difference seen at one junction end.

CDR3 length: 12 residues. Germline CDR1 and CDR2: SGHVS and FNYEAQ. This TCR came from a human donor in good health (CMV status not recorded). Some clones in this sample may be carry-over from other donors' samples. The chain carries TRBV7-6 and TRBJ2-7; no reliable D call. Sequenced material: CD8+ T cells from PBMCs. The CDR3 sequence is CTSSSGPYEQYF. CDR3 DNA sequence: TGTACCAGCAGCTCTGGGCCCTACGAGCAGTACTTC.